Detailed here is one T cell receptor (beta chain). Antigen: not known. The sample is drawn from a study of brain T cells in children with intractable seizures. Overall study findings and caveats: Pre-surgery blood may have been undersampled, hiding some clones. Viral specificity was inferred only from CDR3 similarity; HCMV serostatus was unknown.

Produced via immunoSEQ multiplex PCR; TCRdb's table is partial and in-frame only. Among approximately 60,000 clones listed, 95% to 97% were seen once. There are 16 residues in the CDR3. J lost 1 base, V lost 5 bases, and 3 bases had no gene match. The germline V gene encodes CDR1 LGHDT and CDR2 YNNKEL (reference sequence). Sequencing was limited to surgery cases with top T cell transcript signatures in brain tissue. Before surgery, patients took at least one anti-epileptic drug. This TCR derives from a boy in the first two years of life with focal cortical dysplasia and intractable seizures. The J gene is TRBJ2-5, the V gene TRBV3-1 (or the pseudogene TRBV3-2), with 14 bases matching TRBD2. Specimen: peripheral blood, collected at surgery. The CDR3 loop is CASSMTSGGVQETQYF. CDR3 DNA sequence: TGTGCCAGCAGCATGACTAGCGGGGGGGTCCAAGAGACCCAGTACTTC.